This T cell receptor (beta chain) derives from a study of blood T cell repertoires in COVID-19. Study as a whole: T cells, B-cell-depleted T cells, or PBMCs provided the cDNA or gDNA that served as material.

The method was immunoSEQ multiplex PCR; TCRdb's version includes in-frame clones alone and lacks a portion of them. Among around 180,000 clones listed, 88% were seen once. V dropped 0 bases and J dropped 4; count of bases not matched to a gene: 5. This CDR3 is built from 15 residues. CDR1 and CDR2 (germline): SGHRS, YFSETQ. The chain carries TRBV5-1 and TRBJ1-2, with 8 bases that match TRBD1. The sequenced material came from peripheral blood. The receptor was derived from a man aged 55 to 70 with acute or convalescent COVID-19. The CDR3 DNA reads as TGCGCCAGCAGCTTGGCGGGACAGGAAAGCTATGGCTACACCTTC. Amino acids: CASSLAGQESYGYTF.